This TCR beta chain originates from a study of identifying expanded T cells in peripheral blood. Libraries were prepared by immunoSEQ multiplex PCR; TCRdb keeps only in-frame clonotypes and omits some of them. The sample has tens of thousands of clones, approximately 80% seen once. The CDR3 spans 14 residues. Trimming removed 1 base at V and 7 bases at J, with 14 bases between. The germline V gene encodes CDR1 SGHNT and CDR2 YYREEE (reference sequence). The TCR was taken from a person between 18 and 75 years old in good health. The material sequenced was blood. The V call is TRBV5-4, the J call TRBJ2-5, with a tentative D call TRBD1 (6 bases). The CDR3 region has the DNA TGTGCCAGCAGCTTGTATCAGGGGTTTAGGACCCAGTACTTC. This encodes CASSLYQGFRTQYF.